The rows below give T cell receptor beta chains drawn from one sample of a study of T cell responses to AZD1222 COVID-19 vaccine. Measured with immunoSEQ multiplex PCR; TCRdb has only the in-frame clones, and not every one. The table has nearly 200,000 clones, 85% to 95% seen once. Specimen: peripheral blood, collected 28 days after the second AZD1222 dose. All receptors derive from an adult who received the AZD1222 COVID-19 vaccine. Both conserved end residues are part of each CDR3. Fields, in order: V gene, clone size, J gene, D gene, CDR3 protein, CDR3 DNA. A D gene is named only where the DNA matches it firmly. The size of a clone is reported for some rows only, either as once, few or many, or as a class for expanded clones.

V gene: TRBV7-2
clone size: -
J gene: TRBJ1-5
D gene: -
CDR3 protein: CASSPGVAQPQHF
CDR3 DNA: TGTGCCAGCAGCCCGGGAGTGGCTCAGCCCCAGCATTTT

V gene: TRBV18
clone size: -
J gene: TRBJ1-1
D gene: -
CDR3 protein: CASSPGSGAFF
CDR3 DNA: TGTGCCAGCTCACCAGGGTCGGGAGCTTTCTTT

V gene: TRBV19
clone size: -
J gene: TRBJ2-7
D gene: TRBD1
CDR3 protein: CASSRDRGSRQYF
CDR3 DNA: TGTGCCAGTAGTCGGGACAGGGGTAGTCGGCAGTACTTC

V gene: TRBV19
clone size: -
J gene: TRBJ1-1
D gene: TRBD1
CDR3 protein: CASRSPNERDRATEAFF
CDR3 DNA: TGTGCCAGCCGATCCCCCAATGAACGGGACAGGGCAACTGAAGCTTTCTTT

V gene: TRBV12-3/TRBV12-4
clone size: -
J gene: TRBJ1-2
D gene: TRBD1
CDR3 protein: CASSFRDSGYTF
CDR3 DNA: TGTGCCAGCAGTTTTAGGGACAGTGGCTACACCTTC

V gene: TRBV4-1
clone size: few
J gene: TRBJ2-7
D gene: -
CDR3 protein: CASSQTKDSYTEEQYF
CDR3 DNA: TGCGCCAGCAGCCAAACCAAGGACAGCTATACAGAGGAGCAGTACTTC

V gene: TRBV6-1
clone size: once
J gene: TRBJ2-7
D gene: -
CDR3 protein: CASSEIYEQYF
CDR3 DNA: TGTGCCAGCAGTGAGATCTACGAGCAGTACTTC

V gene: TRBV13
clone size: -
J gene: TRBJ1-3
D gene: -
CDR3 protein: CASSFGGAGWNTIYF
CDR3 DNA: TGTGCCAGCAGCTTTGGGGGGGCAGGTTGGAACACCATATATTTT

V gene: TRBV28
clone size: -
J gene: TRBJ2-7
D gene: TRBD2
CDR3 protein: CASSLLLAGGRASSYEQYF
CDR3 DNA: TGTGCCAGCAGTTTATTACTAGCGGGGGGCCGGGCTAGCTCCTACGAGCAGTACTTC

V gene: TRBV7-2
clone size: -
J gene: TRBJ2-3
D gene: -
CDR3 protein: CASSSSPDTQYF
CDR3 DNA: TGTGCCAGCAGCTCGTCCCCAGATACGCAGTATTTT

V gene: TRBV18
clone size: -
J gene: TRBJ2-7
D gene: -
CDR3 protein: CASSEQGFTYEQYF
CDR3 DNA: TGTGCCAGCTCCGAGCAGGGTTTCACCTACGAGCAGTACTTC

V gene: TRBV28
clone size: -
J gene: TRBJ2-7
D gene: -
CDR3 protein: CASGGSRGAGSYEQYF
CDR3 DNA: TGTGCCAGCGGTGGGTCTCGGGGGGCGGGGTCCTACGAGCAGTACTTC

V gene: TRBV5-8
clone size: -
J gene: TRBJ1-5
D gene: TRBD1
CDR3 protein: CASSLAPYRGQPQHF
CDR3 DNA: TGTGCCAGCAGCTTGGCGCCCTACAGGGGTCAGCCCCAGCATTTT

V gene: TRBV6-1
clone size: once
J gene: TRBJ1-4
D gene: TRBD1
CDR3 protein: CASSLTGGDNEKLFF
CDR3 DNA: TGTGCCAGCAGTCTAACAGGGGGCGACAATGAAAAACTGTTTTTT

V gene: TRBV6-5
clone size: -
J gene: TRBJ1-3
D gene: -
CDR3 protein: CASIMTPGNTIYF
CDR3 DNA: TGTGCCAGCATTATGACACCTGGAAACACCATATATTTT

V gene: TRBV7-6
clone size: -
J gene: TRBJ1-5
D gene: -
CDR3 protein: CASSLVSDSRYQPQHF
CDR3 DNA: TGTGCCAGCAGCTTAGTATCCGACAGCCGATATCAGCCCCAGCATTTT

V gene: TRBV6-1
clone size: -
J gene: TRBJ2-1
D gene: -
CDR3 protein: CASSESQGGTYNEQFF
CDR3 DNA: TGTGCCAGCAGTGAAAGTCAGGGGGGCACCTACAATGAGCAGTTCTTC

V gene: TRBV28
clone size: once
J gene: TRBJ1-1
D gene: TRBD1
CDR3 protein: CASSLYLGRPDRDGPREAFF
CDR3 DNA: TGTGCCAGCAGTTTATACCTGGGAAGGCCCGACAGGGATGGGCCACGAGAAGCTTTCTTT

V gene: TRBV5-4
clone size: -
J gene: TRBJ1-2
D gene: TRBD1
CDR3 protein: CASSLPSRLGQGESNYGYTF
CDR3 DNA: TGTGCCAGCAGCCTCCCATCCAGGTTGGGACAGGGGGAATCTAACTATGGCTACACCTTC

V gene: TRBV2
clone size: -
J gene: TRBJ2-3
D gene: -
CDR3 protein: CASMRGTDTQYF
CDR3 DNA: TGTGCCAGCATGAGGGGCACAGATACGCAGTATTTT

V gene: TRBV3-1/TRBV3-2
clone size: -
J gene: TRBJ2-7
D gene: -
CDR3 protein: CASSQEGVYEQYF
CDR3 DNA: TGTGCCAGCAGCCAAGAAGGCGTTTACGAGCAGTACTTC

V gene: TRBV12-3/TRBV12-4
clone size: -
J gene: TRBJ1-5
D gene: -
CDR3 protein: CASSTFSRQPQHF
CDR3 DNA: TGTGCCAGCAGTACCTTTTCCAGGCAGCCCCAGCATTTT

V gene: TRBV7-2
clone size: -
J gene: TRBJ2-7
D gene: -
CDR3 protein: CASSLDGLPRDEQYF
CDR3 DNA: TGTGCCAGCAGCTTAGACGGGTTGCCTCGGGACGAGCAGTACTTC

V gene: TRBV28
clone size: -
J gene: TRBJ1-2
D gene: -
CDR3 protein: CASSGPHYGYTF
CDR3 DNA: TGTGCCAGCAGTGGGCCGCACTATGGCTACACCTTC

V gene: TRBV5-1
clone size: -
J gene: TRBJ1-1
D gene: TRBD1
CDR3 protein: CASSLQGDMNTEAFF
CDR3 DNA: TGCGCCAGCAGCTTGCAGGGGGACATGAACACTGAAGCTTTCTTT

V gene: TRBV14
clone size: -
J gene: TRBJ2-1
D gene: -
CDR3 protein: CASSQGDPQRRNNEQFF
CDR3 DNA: TGTGCCAGCAGCCAAGGGGACCCTCAGCGGCGCAACAATGAGCAGTTCTTC

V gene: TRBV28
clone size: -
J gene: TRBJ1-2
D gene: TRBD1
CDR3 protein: CASSFSGTGWSGYTF
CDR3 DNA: TGTGCCAGCAGTTTTTCGGGGACAGGGTGGTCTGGCTACACCTTC

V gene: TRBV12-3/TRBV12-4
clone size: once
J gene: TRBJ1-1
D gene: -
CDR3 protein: CASSLGSSEAFF
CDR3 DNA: TGTGCCAGCAGTTTGGGCAGCTCTGAAGCTTTCTTT

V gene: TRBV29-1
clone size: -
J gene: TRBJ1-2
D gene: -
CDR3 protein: CSVERYGYTF
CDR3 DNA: TGCAGCGTTGAGAGATATGGCTACACCTTC

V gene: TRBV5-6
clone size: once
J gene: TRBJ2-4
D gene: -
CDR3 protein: CASSLGGNFQYF
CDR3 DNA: TGTGCCAGCAGCTTGGGGGGAAATTTTCAGTACTTC

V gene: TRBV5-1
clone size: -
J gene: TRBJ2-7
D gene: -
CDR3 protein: CASSLDGSVSYEQYF
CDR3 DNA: TGCGCCAGCAGCTTGGACGGTTCGGTTTCCTACGAGCAGTACTTC

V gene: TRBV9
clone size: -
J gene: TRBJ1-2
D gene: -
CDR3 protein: CASSTRHLADSNYGYTF
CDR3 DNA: TGTGCCAGCAGCACTCGACACCTTGCGGATTCTAACTATGGCTACACCTTC

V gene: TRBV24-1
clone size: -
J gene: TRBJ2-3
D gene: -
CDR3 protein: CATSAGGLGTDTQYF
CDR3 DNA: TGTGCCACCAGTGCCGGGGGATTAGGCACAGATACGCAGTATTTT

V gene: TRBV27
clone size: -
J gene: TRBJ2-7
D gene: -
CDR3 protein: CASSAWTASYEQYF
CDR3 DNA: TGTGCCAGCAGTGCCTGGACAGCCTCCTACGAGCAGTACTTC

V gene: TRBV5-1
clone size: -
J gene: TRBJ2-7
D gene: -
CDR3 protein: CASSLEARVTGEQYF
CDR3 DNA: TGCGCCAGCAGCTTGGAAGCCCGTGTAACTGGCGAGCAGTACTTC

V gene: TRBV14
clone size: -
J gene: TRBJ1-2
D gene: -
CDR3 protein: CASSQVNLHPGRSTLGYGYTF
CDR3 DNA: TGTGCCAGCAGCCAAGTAAATCTGCATCCGGGACGGAGTACGCTTGGGTATGGCTACACCTTC

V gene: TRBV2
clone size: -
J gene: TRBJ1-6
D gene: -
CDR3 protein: CASRVDPLGPPLHF
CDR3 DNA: TGTGCCAGCAGAGTCGACCCGTTAGGCCCACCCCTCCACTTT

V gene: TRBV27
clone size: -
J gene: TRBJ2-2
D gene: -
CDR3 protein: CASRRDTNTGELFF
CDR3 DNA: TGTGCCAGCAGGCGGGACACTAACACCGGGGAGCTGTTTTTT

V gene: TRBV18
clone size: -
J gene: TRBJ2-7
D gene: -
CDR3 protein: CASSPQDSLYEQYF
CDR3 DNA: TGTGCCAGCTCACCCCAGGACAGCCTCTACGAGCAGTACTTC

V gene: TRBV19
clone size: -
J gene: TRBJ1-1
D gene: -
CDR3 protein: CASSLAGRNTEAFF
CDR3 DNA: TGTGCCAGTAGTCTGGCAGGGAGGAACACTGAAGCTTTCTTT

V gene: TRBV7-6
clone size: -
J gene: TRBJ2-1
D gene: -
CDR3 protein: CASSPGEHEQFF
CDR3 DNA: TGTGCCAGCAGCCCCGGGGAACATGAGCAGTTCTTC

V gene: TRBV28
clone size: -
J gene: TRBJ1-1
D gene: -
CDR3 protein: CASSFGRGALGTEAFF
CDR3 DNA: TGTGCCAGCAGTTTTGGGAGGGGGGCGTTGGGGACTGAAGCTTTCTTT

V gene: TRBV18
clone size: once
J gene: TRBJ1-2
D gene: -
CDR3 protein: CASSPARLPNYGYTF
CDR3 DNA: TGTGCCAGCTCACCAGCCAGGCTGCCTAACTATGGCTACACCTTC

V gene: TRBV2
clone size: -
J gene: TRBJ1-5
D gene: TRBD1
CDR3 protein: CASSGQAGGNQPQHF
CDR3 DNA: TGTGCCAGCAGTGGACAGGCAGGGGGGAATCAGCCCCAGCATTTT

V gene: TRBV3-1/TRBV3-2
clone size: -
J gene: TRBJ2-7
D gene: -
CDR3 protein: CASTLGSYEQYF
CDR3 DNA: TGTGCCAGCACCCTGGGGTCCTACGAGCAGTACTTC

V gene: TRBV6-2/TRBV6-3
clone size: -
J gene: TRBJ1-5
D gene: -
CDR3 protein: CASSYRTPPTAQHF
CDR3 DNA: TGTGCCAGCAGTTATCGGACCCCCCCGACGGCCCAGCATTTT

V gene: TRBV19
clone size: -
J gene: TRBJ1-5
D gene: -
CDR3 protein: CASRPWGSQPQHF
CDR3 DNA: TGTGCCAGTAGACCGTGGGGGAGTCAGCCCCAGCATTTT

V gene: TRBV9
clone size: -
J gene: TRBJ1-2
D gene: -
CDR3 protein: CASSVVGLNYGYTF
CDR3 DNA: TGTGCCAGCAGCGTAGTCGGGTTGAACTATGGCTACACCTTC

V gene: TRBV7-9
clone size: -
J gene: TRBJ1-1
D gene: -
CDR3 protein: CASSLGTTFF
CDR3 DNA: TGTGCCAGCAGCTTAGGGACTACTTTCTTT

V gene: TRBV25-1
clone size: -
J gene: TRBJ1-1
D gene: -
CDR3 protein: CASRGTEAFF
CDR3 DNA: TGTGCCAGCAGAGGCACTGAAGCTTTCTTT

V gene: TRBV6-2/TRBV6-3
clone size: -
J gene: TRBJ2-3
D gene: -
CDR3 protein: CASSYSPLTDTQYF
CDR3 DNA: TGTGCCAGCAGTTACTCCCCCCTCACCGATACGCAGTATTTT

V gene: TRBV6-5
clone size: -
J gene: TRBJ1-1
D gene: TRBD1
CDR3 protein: CASSSLQGDTEAFF
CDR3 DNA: TGTGCCAGCAGTTCCCTACAGGGGGACACTGAAGCTTTCTTT

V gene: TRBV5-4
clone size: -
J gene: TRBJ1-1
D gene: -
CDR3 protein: CASNRLGTEAFF
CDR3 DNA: TGTGCCAGCAACCGGCTGGGCACTGAAGCTTTCTTT

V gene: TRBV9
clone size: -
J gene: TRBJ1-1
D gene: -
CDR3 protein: CASSVGGSLMNTEAFF
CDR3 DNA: TGTGCCAGCAGCGTAGGGGGCAGCCTAATGAACACTGAAGCTTTCTTT

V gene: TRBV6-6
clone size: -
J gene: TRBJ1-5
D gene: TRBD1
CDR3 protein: CASSSRTGHINQPQHF
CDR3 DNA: TGTGCCAGCAGTAGCCGGACAGGGCACATCAATCAGCCCCAGCATTTT

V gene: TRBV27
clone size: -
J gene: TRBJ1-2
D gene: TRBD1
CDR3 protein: CASRPTGDYGYTF
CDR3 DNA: TGTGCCAGCAGGCCTACAGGGGATTATGGCTACACCTTC

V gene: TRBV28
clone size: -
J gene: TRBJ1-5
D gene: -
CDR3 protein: CASSLYNQPQHF
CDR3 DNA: TGTGCCAGCAGTTTATACAATCAGCCCCAGCATTTT

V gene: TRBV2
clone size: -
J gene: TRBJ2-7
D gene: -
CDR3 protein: CADLPRTDAYEQYF
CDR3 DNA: TGTGCAGACCTGCCCCGGACCGATGCCTACGAGCAGTACTTC

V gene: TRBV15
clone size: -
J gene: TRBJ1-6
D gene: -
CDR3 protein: CATRAGSLNSPLHF
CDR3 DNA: TGTGCCACCAGAGCCGGGTCCCTTAATTCACCCCTCCACTTT